These 26 T cell receptor beta chains came from one sample sequenced in a study of T cell responses to AZD1222 COVID-19 vaccine. Data came from immunoSEQ multiplex PCR; TCRdb stores just in-frame clones and leaves some out. The sample contains under 150,000 clones, roughly 91% of which appear only once. The specimen comprised peripheral blood, sampled on day 0 of AZD1222 vaccination. Receptor source: an adult in good health.

The chain links TRBV19 to TRBJ1-2, with D hard to call. Per germline, CDR1 LNHDA and CDR2 SQIVND (reference sequence). Trimming removed 7 bases at V and 4 bases at J, with 22 bases between. This CDR3 is built from 16 residues. DNA of the CDR3: TGTGCCAGTACCCGTGGACGAGTCCGCGGTATCTATGGCTACACCTTC. Translation: CASTRGRVRGIYGYTF.

This clone was picked up a small number of times. The gene calls are TRBV6-1 and TRBJ2-7; tentative D call: TRBD1 (5 bases). The germline V and J ends were trimmed by 1 base and 5 bases, with 18 bases remaining between them. This CDR3 is 16 amino acids long. Germline loops: CDR1 MNHNS, CDR2 SASEGT. CDR3 sequence reads: CASSEGMSSGLDEQYF. CDR3 nucleotides: TGTGCCAGCAGTGAAGGAATGTCGTCAGGGCTGGACGAGCAGTACTTC.

The chain carries TRBV19 and TRBJ1-2; possible D gene TRBD1, 5 bases. The CDR3 has 15 residues. V dropped 1 base and J dropped 2 bases, with 11 bases sitting between them. Germline CDR1 reads LNHDA; CDR2 reads SQIVND (reference sequence). This CDR3 is CASSIVFRENYGYTF. CDR3 bases: TGTGCCAGTAGTATAGTTTTCAGGGAGAACTATGGCTACACCTTC.

The CDR3, as DNA: TGCAGTGCTAGAGATTGGCAGTACTTC. The encoded protein is CSARDWQYF. The chain couples TRBV20-1 to TRBJ2-7, with D hard to call. The V end was cut by 0 bases, the J end by 9 bases, with 3 bases between. Germline V gives CDR1 DFQATT, CDR2 SNEGSKA (reference sequence). The CDR3 covers 9 residues.

The chain joins TRBV11-2 to TRBJ1-3; TRBD1 might be the D (5 bases). Germline CDR1 and CDR2: SGHAT and FQNNGV. The ends were cut back, 6 bases at V and 10 bases at J, with 13 bases in the middle. The CDR3 runs to 12 residues. Written as DNA, the CDR3 is TGTGCCAGCAGTCGACAGACAACGACCATATATTTT. Protein product: CASSRQTTTIYF.

The CDR3 sequence is CASSLDFPGAGYGYTF. In DNA, the CDR3 is TGTGCCAGCAGCTTAGATTTTCCAGGGGCTGGCTATGGCTACACCTTC. The rearrangement uses TRBV7-2 and TRBJ1-2, with D possibly TRBD1 on 6 matching bases. The ends were cut back, 1 base at V and 4 bases at J, with 16 bases in the middle. CDR3 length: 16 residues. In germline, CDR1 is SGHTA, CDR2 FQGNSA.

In regard to this clone: Other nucleotide sequences from this sample produce the same CDR3. The V and J genes are TRBV6-2 or TRBV6-3 and TRBJ1-2; no clear D. Germline V CDR1 and CDR2: MNHEY, SVGEGT. This CDR3 spans 12 amino acids. V lost 6 bases and J lost 4, with 9 bases in between. The CDR3 loop is CASSPGVYGYTF. CDR3 DNA sequence: TGTGCCAGCAGCCCGGGAGTCTATGGCTACACCTTC.

The CDR3 sequence is CASSLVGTVSSGANVLTF. The DNA of the CDR3 is TGTGCCAGCAGCTTAGTAGGGACAGTGAGCTCTGGGGCCAACGTCCTGACTTTC. The rearrangement links TRBV7-2 to TRBJ2-6, with 7 bases fitting TRBD1. The CDR3 is 18 amino acids. V dropped 1 base and J dropped 0; count of bases not matched to a gene: 6. The germline V gene encodes CDR1 SGHTA and CDR2 FQGNSA.

The J gene is TRBJ1-3, the V gene TRBV3-1 (or the pseudogene TRBV3-2), with 11 bases that match TRBD1. J gave up 6 bases and V 8 bases, and 3 bases lay outside the gene matches. Germline V CDR1 and CDR2: LGHDT, YNNKEL (reference sequence). CDR3 size: 13 residues. CDR3: CASADRGQNTIYF. CDR3 nucleotides: TGTGCCAGCGCGGACAGGGGGCAAAACACCATATATTTT.

The rearrangement uses TRBV4-1 and TRBJ2-1; 9 bases line up with TRBD1. Trimming cost V 0 bases and J 11 bases; bases outside gene matches: 8. CDR1 and CDR2 (germline): MGHRA, YSYEKL. The CDR3 is made up of 15 amino acids. The CDR3 region is CASSQEDRGTGKQFF. The CDR3 coding sequence is TGCGCCAGCAGCCAAGAAGATCGCGGGACAGGGAAGCAGTTCTTC.

This sequence joins TRBV3-1 (or the pseudogene TRBV3-2) and TRBJ2-1; 10 bases agree with TRBD2. The CDR3 runs 15 residues. CDR1 is LGHDT and CDR2 is YNNKEL in the germline V gene (reference sequence). Losses at the gene ends were 1 base for V and 6 bases for J; bases not matched to a gene: 3. The CDR3 DNA is TGTGCCAGCAGCCAAGGACTAGCGGGCCGCAATGAGCAGTTCTTC. Translated, it gives CASSQGLAGRNEQFF.

V and J are TRBV7-9 and TRBJ2-7, with TRBD2 identical over 7 bases. This CDR3 spans 14 amino acids. V trimming: 9 bases; J trimming: 1 base; junction bases outside the gene matches: 9. Germline V lookup: CDR1 SEHNR, CDR2 FQNEAQ (reference sequence). The CDR3 sequence is CASGLAEHSYEQYF. The CDR3 DNA reads TGTGCCAGTGGGCTAGCGGAACATTCCTACGAGCAGTACTTC.

The chain combines TRBV3-1 (or the pseudogene TRBV3-2) with TRBJ1-4; maybe TRBD1 (5 bases). This CDR3 has 14 residues. Trimming removed 2 bases from V and 6 bases from J, with 10 bases in between. Germline CDR1 reads LGHDT; CDR2 reads YNNKEL (reference sequence). The CDR3 spells CASSQWGEDEKLFF. CDR3 DNA sequence: TGTGCCAGCAGCCAATGGGGGGAGGATGAAAAACTGTTTTTT.

The chain recombines TRBV5-5 with TRBJ2-1; D possibly corresponds to TRBD1 (5 bases). Germline lookup yields CDR1 SGHKS and CDR2 YYEKEE (reference sequence). This CDR3 has 14 residues. Deletions cut 4 bases from V and 7 bases from J, with 15 bases between. The CDR3 region is CASSLGQGTNEQFF. CDR3 bases: TGTGCCAGCAGCCTGGGCCAGGGAACGAATGAGCAGTTCTTC.

The genes are TRBV11-2 and TRBJ1-1; no firm D call. The CDR3 spans 13 residues. The germline V gene encodes CDR1 SGHAT and CDR2 FQNNGV. Between the trimmed V and J ends, which lost 1 base and 1 base, there was a span of 4 bases. CDR3 amino acids: CASSLVWNTEAFF. For the CDR3, the DNA is TGTGCCAGCAGCTTAGTTTGGAACACTGAAGCTTTCTTT.

This sequence joins TRBV5-4 and TRBJ2-1; 9 bases match TRBD1. Germline V gives CDR1 SGHNT, CDR2 YYREEE (reference sequence). V lost 4 bases to trimming and J lost 5 bases; unmatched junction nucleotides: 4. The CDR3 has 14 amino acids. The CDR3 DNA is TGTGCCAGCAGCACGACAGGGGGGAACAATGAGCAGTTCTTC. Protein sequence: CASSTTGGNNEQFF.

J is TRBJ1-2 and V is TRBV27; the match to TRBD1 covers 7 bases. From germline, CDR1 is MNHEY and CDR2 SMNVEV (reference sequence). There are 16 residues in the CDR3. V gave up 0 bases and J gave up 4 bases; unmatched junction bases: 8. CDR3: CASSLSFGQALYGYTF. The DNA for the CDR3 is TGTGCCAGCAGTTTATCGTTTGGACAGGCTCTCTATGGCTACACCTTC.

The chain links TRBV12-3 or TRBV12-4 to TRBJ2-1; 10 bases match TRBD2. The CDR3 is 13 residues long. Unmatched junction bases numbered 2, after V lost 5 bases and J lost 7 bases. CDR3 nucleotide sequence: TGTGCCAGCAGTATACTAGCGGGGAATGAGCAGTTCTTC. Residues: CASSILAGNEQFF.

The chain combines TRBV2 with TRBJ2-7; 7 bases are a match to TRBD1. The CDR3 contains 13 residues. Germline CDR1 SNHLY, CDR2 FYNNEI. The V and J ends lost 8 bases and 5 bases, in that order; junction bases with no gene match: 9. The DNA of the CDR3 is TGTGCCAGCCCGGGACAGCAGGGCAACGAGCAGTACTTC. Translating it yields CASPGQQGNEQYF.

The chain joins TRBV5-5 to TRBJ2-3; D not certain. CDR1 is SGHKS, CDR2 YYEKEE, per germline (reference sequence). This CDR3 spans 14 amino acids. V lost 2 bases and J lost 7, with 14 bases in between. The DNA of the CDR3 is TGTGCCAGCAGCTTAGATTCGGGCCCCTATACGCAGTATTTT. Encoded protein: CASSLDSGPYTQYF.

The J gene is TRBJ1-5, the V gene TRBV6-5, with a possible D match to TRBD1 (5 bases). Trimming cost V 6 bases and J 7 bases, with 10 bases left between them. CDR3 length equals 12 residues. Germline lookup yields CDR1 MNHEY and CDR2 SVGAGI. The CDR3 sequence is CASRSGFQPQHF. As DNA, the CDR3 is TGTGCCAGCAGATCAGGGTTCCAGCCCCAGCATTTT.

The V and J genes are TRBV7-8 and TRBJ2-3; possibly TRBD2 for D (5 bases). The CDR3 consists of 14 residues. CDR1 and CDR2 from the germline V gene are SGHVS and FQNEAQ. V lost 3 bases to trimming and J lost 2 bases, with 9 bases between them. CDR3 protein: CASSFEGFTDTQYF. The DNA for the CDR3 is TGTGCCAGCAGCTTTGAGGGATTCACAGATACGCAGTATTTT.

The J gene is TRBJ2-7, the V gene TRBV11-2; D call uncertain. This CDR3 is 12 amino acids long. V shed 5 bases and J shed 2 bases, with 7 bases lying between them. Looked up from germline, CDR1 is SGHAT and CDR2 is FQNNGV. CDR3: CASSPLPYEQYF. The CDR3 DNA sequence: TGTGCCAGCAGCCCCTTACCCTACGAGCAGTACTTC.

V is TRBV6-2 or TRBV6-3 and J is TRBJ1-5, with D uncertain. The germline gives CDR1 MNHEY, CDR2 SVGEGT. V was cut by 4 bases and J by 3 bases, with 10 bases left in between. The CDR3 length is 14 residues. CDR3 in amino acids: CASSWPAVNQPQHF. Here the CDR3 DNA reads TGTGCCAGCAGTTGGCCCGCAGTCAATCAGCCCCAGCATTTT.

The V and J genes are TRBV10-3 and TRBJ1-2; no reliable D call. The germline CDR1 and CDR2 sequences are ENHRY and SYGVKD. Trimming stripped 0 bases from V and 7 bases from J, with 18 bases between. This CDR3 comprises 16 residues. In nucleotides, the CDR3 is TGTGCCATCAGTGAGTCGTTAGGCAGGTTGGAAAGTGGCTACACCTTC. Its protein is CAISESLGRLESGYTF.

Comments on this clone: This sample also contains other DNA sequences that code for the same CDR3. This chain uses TRBV7-9 with TRBJ1-1, with D unresolved. The CDR3 is 12 amino acids. Germline values: CDR1 SEHNR, CDR2 FQNEAQ (reference sequence). V was shortened by 3 bases and J by 2 bases, with 4 bases between the two germline ends. The DNA for the CDR3 is TGTGCCAGCAGCTTCGGAAACACTGAAGCTTTCTTT. This encodes CASSFGNTEAFF.